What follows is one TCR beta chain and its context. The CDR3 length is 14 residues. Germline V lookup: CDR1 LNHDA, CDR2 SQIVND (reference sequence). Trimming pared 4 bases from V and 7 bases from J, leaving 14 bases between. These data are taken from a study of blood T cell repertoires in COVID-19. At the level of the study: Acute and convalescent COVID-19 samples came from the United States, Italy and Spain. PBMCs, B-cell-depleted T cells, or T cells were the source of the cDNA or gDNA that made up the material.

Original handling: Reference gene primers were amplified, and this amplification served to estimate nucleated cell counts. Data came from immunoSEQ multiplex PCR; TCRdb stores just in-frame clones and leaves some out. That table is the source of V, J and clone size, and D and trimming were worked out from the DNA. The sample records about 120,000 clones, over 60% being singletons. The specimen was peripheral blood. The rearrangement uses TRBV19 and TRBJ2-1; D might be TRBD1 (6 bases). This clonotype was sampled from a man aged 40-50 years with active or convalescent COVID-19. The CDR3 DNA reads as TGTGCCAGTAGTACCTCTGGCAGGGGTAATGAGCAGTTCTTC. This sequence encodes CASSTSGRGNEQFF.